The clone carrying this T cell receptor (beta chain) was detected a few times. What it recognizes is unknown. This entry belongs to a study of response to subunit inactivated influenza vaccine. Study-level points and caveats: The authors put forward the suggestion that each seasonal influenza vaccination may bring in only a limited number of new T cells.

TCRdb processed the RT-PCR reads anew with MiXCR; each CDR3 protein has one entry. Here the sample spans 250,000 to 350,000 distinct CDR3 sequences, roughly 22% being singletons. The receptor was isolated from a man between 50 and 75 years old who received an inactivated influenza vaccine. The starting material was PBMCs from blood, obtained about 19 months after vaccination.

CDR3 DNA sequence: TGTGCCAGCTCACCGAACGGATACTATGGCTACACCTTC. This sequence encodes CASSPNGYYGYTF. The gene calls are TRBV18 and TRBJ1-2; D gene unclear. Germline CDR1 and CDR2: KGHSH and LQKENI. V lost 3 bases, J lost 3 bases, and 8 bases lay in between. CDR3 length: 13 amino acids.